This entry lists 18 T cell receptor beta chains sequenced from one sample in a study of long-term antiretroviral therapy in people with HIV. Sequencing relied on immunoSEQ assay v3.0, run at survey level. Profiling relied on immunoSEQ multiplex PCR, and the TCRdb table lists in-frame clones only, not all of them. The sample lists about 44,000 clones; 90% to 95% were seen once. The source was unsorted PBMCs, collected 3.7 years after starting antiretroviral therapy. Receptors originate from a woman aged 50 to 65 with HIV.

The rearrangement joins TRBV6-1 to TRBJ2-2; possible D gene TRBD2, 5 bases. This CDR3 has 14 residues. Germline CDR1 and CDR2: MNHNS and SASEGT. The V gene lost 7 bases and the J gene lost 3 bases, with 12 bases spanning the gap. CDR3 DNA: TGTGCCAGCATAGCGAGGGCGGACACCGGGGAGCTGTTTTTT. It codes for CASIARADTGELFF.

The chain carries TRBV25-1 and TRBJ1-4; 12 positions match TRBD1. Germline V gives CDR1 MGHDK, CDR2 SYGVNS. The CDR3 runs to 18 residues. The V segment lost 6 bases and the J segment 8 bases; nucleotides outside the gene matches: 16. The CDR3 DNA is TGTGCCAGCAGCCCCCTCTACCGGGACAGGGGGCTTGGGGAAAAACTGTTTTTT. Translation gives CASSPLYRDRGLGEKLFF.

The V gene is TRBV11-3, the J gene TRBJ2-1; the D gene is possibly TRBD2 (7 bases). The germline V gene encodes CDR1 SGHNT and CDR2 YENEEA. Trimming left V 5 bases short and J 0 bases short, with 23 bases between. The CDR3 consists of 19 residues. CDR3 amino acids: CASSRGPTGGPSSYNEQFF. DNA of the CDR3: TGTGCCAGCAGCCGCGGTCCGACCGGGGGGCCAAGCTCCTACAATGAGCAGTTCTTC.

V usage is TRBV29-1 and J usage is TRBJ2-5, with D unresolved. CDR1 is SQVTM and CDR2 is ANQGSEA in the germline V gene. The CDR3 sequence is 16 residues long. V was clipped by 7 bases and J by 5 bases, with 26 bases between them. The CDR3 DNA reads as TGCAGCGCCCAGCTGGGATTGGCACCCTATCCGGAGACCCAGTACTTC. Translated, it gives CSAQLGLAPYPETQYF.

V usage is TRBV30 and J usage is TRBJ1-1, with 7 bases aligning to TRBD1. Germline V gives CDR1 GTSNPN, CDR2 SVGIG (reference sequence). Trimming cost V 2 bases and J 8 bases; bases outside gene matches: 5. The CDR3 is made up of 12 amino acids. CDR3 in DNA: TGTGCCTGGAGTCGGGACAGCGGGGAAGCTTTCTTT. Its translation: CAWSRDSGEAFF. Drawing the rest from reference TRBV30 and TRBJ1-1, the complete variable domain is SQTIHQWPATLVQPVGSPLSLECTVEGTSNPNLYWYRQAAGRGLQLLFYSVGIGQISSEVPQNLSASRPQDRQFILSSKKLLLSDSGFYLCAWSRDSGEAFFGQGTRLTVV.

The V call is TRBV27, the J call TRBJ2-3; either TRBD1 or TRBD2 may fit D (6 bases each). The CDR3 consists of 16 residues. With 10 bases removed from V and 0 bases from J, the gap between germline ends came to 20 bases. Germline values: CDR1 MNHEY, CDR2 SMNVEV (reference sequence). The CDR3 coding sequence is TGTGCCACCACTACCAGCCAGGGGACTAGCACAGATACGCAGTATTTT. It encodes CATTTSQGTSTDTQYF.

This clone was picked up one time. The chain has TRBV7-6 and TRBJ2-2; possible D gene TRBD2, 5 bases. V was pared by 1 base and J by 7 bases, with 10 bases between. The germline V gene has CDR1 SGHVS and CDR2 FNYEAQ. The CDR3 is 14 amino acids. CDR3 region: CASSLGPGIGELFF. The CDR3 DNA follows: TGTGCCAGCAGCTTAGGACCGGGGATCGGGGAGCTGTTTTTT.

The chain couples TRBV10-3 to TRBJ2-5; no firm D call. Germline V gene sequence: CDR1 ENHRY, CDR2 SYGVKD. The CDR3 loop spans 14 amino acids. V was trimmed by 0 bases and J by 1 base, leaving 6 bases between them. The CDR3 loop is CAISESYIQETQYF. In DNA, the CDR3 is TGTGCCATCAGTGAGTCTTACATCCAAGAGACCCAGTACTTC.

The CDR3 here is CASSVAGGSGANVLTF. The CDR3 region has the DNA TGTGCCAGCAGCGTAGCCGGAGGTTCTGGGGCCAACGTCCTGACTTTC. The chain carries TRBV9 and TRBJ2-6; D might be TRBD2 (5 bases). CDR1 is SGDLS, CDR2 YYNGEE, per germline. CDR3 length: 16 amino acids. V lost 0 bases to trimming and J lost 1 base, with 8 bases between them.

The rearrangement links TRBV7-9 to TRBJ1-2; D unresolved. The CDR3 is 13 residues long. The V end lost 1 base, the J end lost 7 bases, and 10 bases lay between the germline ends. Per the germline V gene, CDR1 is SEHNR and CDR2 is FQNEAQ (reference sequence). The CDR3 coding sequence is TGTGCCAGCAGCTTAGATTCCACCGGTGGCTACACCTTC. Translating it yields CASSLDSTGGYTF.

This chain connects TRBV7-3 to TRBJ1-2; D gene uncertain. This CDR3 has 14 amino acids. Germline CDR1 and CDR2: SGHTA and FQGTGA. The V gene lost 1 base and the J gene lost 7 bases, with 13 bases spanning the gap. CDR3 protein: CASSLNLWGSGYTF. The DNA of the CDR3 is TGTGCCAGCAGCTTAAATTTGTGGGGTTCTGGCTACACCTTC.

This chain links TRBV7-9 with TRBJ1-1; D is possibly TRBD1 (5 bases). The CDR3 is 14 amino acids. Germline-derived CDR1 and CDR2 are SEHNR and FQNEAQ (reference sequence). Trimming cost V 1 base and J 0 bases, with 6 bases left between them. CDR3 region: CASSLGGLNTEAFF. The DNA for the CDR3 is TGTGCCAGCAGCTTAGGGGGGTTGAACACTGAAGCTTTCTTT.

This clone was counted a single time. The chain carries TRBV6-6 and TRBJ2-1, with D tentatively TRBD2 (7 bases). The CDR3 is 14 residues long. V was clipped by 8 bases and J by 3 bases, with 14 bases between them. Germline loops: CDR1 MNHNY, CDR2 SVGAGI (reference sequence). The CDR3 DNA reads TGTGCCAGCGCAAGGGGGGGCCTCTACAATGAGCAGTTCTTC. This gives the protein CASARGGLYNEQFF.

The chain uses TRBV5-6 and TRBJ1-2; a possible D gene is TRBD1 (6 bases). This CDR3 contains 13 residues. V lost 4 bases and J 8 bases, leaving 15 bases between the germline ends. Germline V gene data show CDR1 as SGHDT and CDR2 as YYEEEE. CDR3: CASSRTARAGYTF. For the CDR3, the DNA is TGTGCCAGCAGCCGGACAGCCCGAGCGGGCTACACCTTC.

V gene TRBV7-9 combines with J gene TRBJ2-2, with D hard to call. This CDR3 has 16 residues. Germline-derived CDR1 and CDR2 are SEHNR and FQNEAQ (reference sequence). V lost 0 bases and J 0 bases, leaving 8 bases between the germline ends. The CDR3 spells CASSLAAEPNTGELFF. CDR3 DNA: TGTGCCAGCAGCTTAGCGGCTGAACCGAACACCGGGGAGCTGTTTTTT.

The gene calls are TRBV7-2 and TRBJ2-7; possible D gene TRBD1, 6 bases. This CDR3 region has 15 residues. V gave up 1 base and J gave up 3 bases, with 13 bases separating them. Germline CDR1 and CDR2: SGHTA and FQGNSA. CDR3 DNA: TGTGCCAGCAGCTTAGACAGGGCCGCCGACTACGAGCAGTACTTC. This codes for CASSLDRAADYEQYF.

V is TRBV5-4 and J is TRBJ2-3, with a possible D match to TRBD2 (5 bases). The germline gives CDR1 SGHNT, CDR2 YYREEE (reference sequence). Trimming cost V 1 base and J 5 bases, with 14 bases left between them. The CDR3 is 15 amino acids. CDR3 bases: TGTGCCAGCAGCTTGATGCTAGAAGGAGGAGATACGCAGTATTTT. Translating gives CASSLMLEGGDTQYF.

V is TRBV6-9 and J is TRBJ1-5, with TRBD1 matching over 10 bases. Germline lookup yields CDR1 MNHGY and CDR2 SVAAGI. This CDR3 comprises 18 residues. J was trimmed by 2 bases and V by 6 bases; bases with no gene match: 13. The CDR3 nucleotides read TGTGCCAGCAGCAAACCCTGGGACAGGGGAAAGGGCAATCAGCCCCAGCATTTT. Residues: CASSKPWDRGKGNQPQHF.